This T cell receptor (beta chain) was sequenced during a study of technical replicates of blood from a handful of donors. This CDR3 spans 17 amino acids. The V end was cut by 3 bases, the J end by 0 bases, with 21 bases between. CDR1 is SQVTM and CDR2 is ANQGSEA in the germline V gene. Using immunoSEQ multiplex PCR, the repertoire was profiled, and TCRdb retains in-frame clones only, with some absent. The repertoire holds 85,000 to 100,000 clones, 95% seen once, with about 0.23% in the top ten. The chain has TRBV29-1 and TRBJ2-7, with TRBD1 as a possible D gene (6 bases). Material: T cells isolated from PBMCs. This clonotype originated in a human donor in good health. In DNA, the CDR3 is TGCAGCGTTGAGCTCCATAGGGGGACGGTACTCTCCTACGAGCAGTACTTC. It is translated as CSVELHRGTVLSYEQYF.